The 3 T cell receptor beta chains below all came from one sample that was sequenced in a study of OX40 agonist ivuxolimab in advanced cancers. Generated by immunoSEQ multiplex PCR, the TCRdb table keeps only in-frame clones and is missing some. The profile covers under 80,000 clones, with about four fifths appearing a single time and about 1.1% taken by the ten largest. The sequencing here drew on CD4+ or CD8+ T cells sorted from blood, taken in a trial of the OX40 agonist ivuxolimab. These receptors all stem from an adult with an advanced solid tumor such as melanoma, head and neck, liver or kidney cancer.

The chain combines TRBV6-4 with TRBJ2-5, with D possibly being TRBD2 (5 bases). Trimming left V 3 bases short and J 2 bases short, with 16 bases between. Germline CDR1 is MRHNA and CDR2 is SNTAGT. The CDR3 is made up of 16 amino acids. CDR3 sequence (DNA): TGTGCCAGCAGTGAAGGTCCAAGCGGCCTACAAGAGACCCAGTACTTC. Its translation: CASSEGPSGLQETQYF.

This sequence joins TRBV19 and TRBJ1-4; perhaps TRBD1 as D (6 bases). V was cut by 7 bases and J by 8 bases, with 11 bases left in between. Germline CDR1 is LNHDA and CDR2 is SQIVND (reference sequence). There are 12 residues in the CDR3. CDR3 DNA: TGTGCCAGTATGGGCAGGGGCGAAAAACTGTTTTTT. Its protein is CASMGRGEKLFF.

J is TRBJ2-7 and V is TRBV6-1, with 10 bases matching TRBD2. Germline CDR1 and CDR2: MNHNS and SASEGT. The ends lost 6 bases at V and 2 bases at J; junction bases unmatched: 7. The CDR3 runs to 15 residues. CDR3 sequence reads: CASSELAGHTYEQYF. The CDR3 coding sequence is TGTGCCAGCAGCGAACTAGCGGGGCACACCTACGAGCAGTACTTC.